Each of the 31 T cell receptor beta chains below was sequenced from the same sample in a study of human T cells and chemical hapten exposure. TCRdb passed the RACE reads through MiXCR, listing each CDR3 protein once. The sample has tens of thousands of distinct CDR3 sequences, about 7.2% seen once. Regarding time point: healthy volunteer bleed at 2 weeks. Blood, whole and unfractionated, served as the source for total RNA extraction. The sample was whole blood. These receptor sequences come from a human donor in good health. Some clones in this sample may be carry-over from other donors' samples.

This clonotype was counted many times. V gene TRBV7-8 combines with J gene TRBJ2-3; no reliable D call. The CDR3 totals 15 residues. CDR1 is SGHVS and CDR2 is FQNEAQ in the germline V gene. V lost 2 bases and J lost 2, with 11 bases in between. The CDR3 sequence: CASSLKLDFTDTQYF. CDR3 DNA sequence: TGTGCCAGCAGCTTAAAGCTAGATTTCACAGATACGCAGTATTTT. The entire variable domain, with the rest obtained from reference TRBV7-8 and TRBJ2-3, is as follows: GAGVSQSPRYKVAKRGQDVALRCDPISGHVSLFWYQQALGQGPEFLTYFQNEAQLDKSGLPSDRFFAERPEGSVSTLKIQRTQQEDSAVYLCASSLKLDFTDTQYFGPGTRLTVL.

This clonotype came up many times. The chain combines TRBV6-4 with TRBJ2-3, with a weak D call TRBD1 (6 bases). V was cut by 3 bases and J by 4 bases, with 17 bases left in between. This CDR3 contains 16 residues. Per the germline V gene, CDR1 is MRHNA and CDR2 is SNTAGT. CDR3 DNA sequence: TGTGCCAGCAGTGAATCGGCGGGTGGGGGCCCAGATACGCAGTATTTT. It codes for CASSESAGGGPDTQYF.

This clonotype was counted ten times or more. This chain links TRBV6-5 with TRBJ1-5; unclear D gene. The CDR3 is 14 residues long. The germline gives CDR1 MNHEY, CDR2 SVGAGI. The V and J ends lost 0 bases and 6 bases respectively, with 9 bases between them. CDR3 sequence reads: CASSYSWKGQPQHF. DNA for the CDR3: TGTGCCAGCAGTTACTCCTGGAAGGGTCAGCCCCAGCATTTT.

By share of the sample, this clonotype is medium-sized. The chain carries TRBV2 and TRBJ2-1, with 7 bases that match TRBD2. Germline trimming cut 4 bases from V and 2 bases from J; bases unmatched to any gene: 11. The CDR3 consists of 17 residues. Germline V lookup: CDR1 SNHLY, CDR2 FYNNEI. CDR3 loop: CASSVGERGGAYNEQFF. The CDR3 DNA sequence: TGTGCCAGCAGTGTTGGGGAGCGGGGAGGTGCCTACAATGAGCAGTTCTTC.

Relative to its sample, this clonotype is medium-sized (0.01 to 0.1%). The rearrangement uses TRBV7-2 and TRBJ2-3; D unresolved. Germline CDR1 reads SGHTA; CDR2 reads FQGNSA. V was clipped by 5 bases and J by 5 bases, with 17 bases between them. CDR3 size: 15 residues. CDR3 nucleotide sequence: TGTGCCAGCAGCCCCTTTCCGCGAGGCAGAGATACGCAGTATTTT. Translation gives CASSPFPRGRDTQYF.

This clonotype was counted at least ten times. The rearrangement uses TRBV2 and TRBJ1-1; the D is unclear. V dropped 11 bases and J dropped 6 bases, with 16 bases sitting between them. The CDR3 has 12 amino acids. Germline V gene lookup returns CDR1 SNHLY and CDR2 FYNNEI. The CDR3 reads CAGKRVTAEAFF. For the CDR3, the DNA is TGTGCCGGGAAGCGGGTGACGGCTGAAGCTTTCTTT.

This clonotype was recorded at least ten times. The chain employs TRBV28 and TRBJ1-5; D unresolved. V was pared by 3 bases and J by 6 bases, with 9 bases between. Germline CDR1 is MDHEN and CDR2 is SYDVKM. This CDR3 has 13 amino acids. Written as DNA, the CDR3 is TGTGCCAGCAGTTTTGAAACGGTTCAGCCCCAGCATTTT. Translation gives CASSFETVQPQHF.

This clonotype has at least ten counts. The J gene is TRBJ1-6, the V gene TRBV12-3 or TRBV12-4; TRBD1 is a possible D gene (5 bases). Trimming took 6 bases from V and 6 from J, leaving 12 bases between them. The CDR3 extends over 14 amino acids. The CDR3 DNA sequence: TGTGCCAGCAGCCCGACAGAACCTAATTCACCCCTCCACTTT. Amino acids: CASSPTEPNSPLHF.

There are a few counts of this clonotype. The chain recombines TRBV7-2 with TRBJ1-1; D not resolved. Trimming shortened V by 1 base and J by 1 base, and 7 bases separated the two germline ends. Germline V lookup: CDR1 SGHTA, CDR2 FQGNSA. CDR3 size: 14 residues. In DNA form, the CDR3 reads TGTGCCAGCAGCTTAGTGAAGGGGAACACTGAAGCTTTCTTT. Protein sequence: CASSLVKGNTEAFF.

This clonotype was observed many times. This chain uses TRBV27 with TRBJ1-1; D possibly corresponds to TRBD1 (5 bases). The CDR3 is 15 amino acids. Germline V lookup: CDR1 MNHEY, CDR2 SMNVEV (reference sequence). V was clipped by 5 bases and J by 1 base, with 14 bases between them. CDR3 sequence (DNA): TGTGCCAGCAGTGTGGGAGGGAGGGGGAACACTGAAGCTTTCTTT. It specifies CASSVGGRGNTEAFF.

In its sample, this clonotype was seen a few times. The genes are TRBV7-2 and TRBJ1-5, with D hard to call. Looked up from germline, CDR1 is SGHTA and CDR2 is FQGNSA. The CDR3 is made up of 13 amino acids. V was shortened by 1 base and J by 7 bases, with 8 bases between the two germline ends. The CDR3, as DNA: TGTGCCAGCAGCTTAGATTGGGTCCAGCCCCAGCATTTT. Translating it yields CASSLDWVQPQHF.

The chain couples TRBV11-2 to TRBJ1-1, with TRBD1 matching 7 bases. The CDR3 totals 16 residues. V was clipped by 4 bases and J by 2 bases; unmatched bases: 10. Germline V gene data show CDR1 as SGHAT and CDR2 as FQNNGV. The CDR3 sequence: CASSSTGPTCNTEAFF. CDR3 DNA: TGTGCCAGCAGCTCGACAGGGCCAACCTGTAACACTGAAGCTTTCTTT.

This clonotype was counted ten times or more. The rearrangement joins TRBV25-1 to TRBJ1-2; unclear D gene. This CDR3 has 13 residues. V was cut by 5 bases and J by 0 bases, with 7 bases left in between. Germline-derived CDR1 and CDR2 are MGHDK and SYGVNS. Here the CDR3 DNA reads TGTGCCAGCAGTATCGAACCTAACTATGGCTACACCTTC. Its protein product is CASSIEPNYGYTF.

Points on this clonotype: The junction departs from germline at one end; a sequencing error may be responsible. This chain uses TRBV29-1 with TRBJ1-2; tentatively, D is TRBD1 (5 bases). From germline, CDR1 is SQVTM and CDR2 ANQGSEA. CDR3 length equals 15 residues. This CDR3 reads CSVEDRRQNYYGDNF. CDR3 in DNA: TGCAGCGTTGAAGATCGAAGACAGAACTACTATGGCGACAACTTC.

This clonotype was observed at least ten times. The V gene is TRBV13, the J gene TRBJ2-1; maybe TRBD1 (5 bases). The germline CDR1 and CDR2 sequences are PRHDT and FYEKMQ (reference sequence). The CDR3 has 14 amino acids. Trimming removed 0 bases at V and 8 bases at J, with 11 bases between. CDR3 amino acids: CASSLGMGQYEQFF. In DNA, the CDR3 is TGTGCCAGCAGCTTAGGAATGGGGCAATATGAGCAGTTCTTC. The variable domain in full, with the rest retrieved from reference TRBV13 and TRBJ2-1, is AAGVIQSPRHLIKEKRETATLKCYPIPRHDTVYWYQQGPGQDPQFLISFYEKMQSDKGSIPDRFSAQQFSDYHSELNMSSLELGDSALYFCASSLGMGQYEQFFGPGTRLTVL.

The chain couples TRBV9 to TRBJ1-1; TRBD1 matches 10 bases. The CDR3 runs 17 residues. Per the germline V gene, CDR1 is SGDLS and CDR2 is YYNGEE. Trimming took 4 bases from V and 0 from J; bases not matched to a gene: 9. The CDR3 nucleotides are TGTGCCAGCAGCAGACAGGGGGCCGCCCTAATGAACACTGAAGCTTTCTTT. This translates into CASSRQGAALMNTEAFF.

This clonotype showed up many times. This chain uses TRBV20-1 with TRBJ1-5; D is ambiguous. Germline CDR1 and CDR2: DFQATT and SNEGSKA (reference sequence). Trimming took 3 bases from V and 0 from J, leaving 12 bases between them. The length of the CDR3 is 15 residues. CDR3 in amino acids: CSASVTPYSNQPQHF. In DNA form, the CDR3 reads TGCAGTGCTAGTGTAACCCCATATAGCAATCAGCCCCAGCATTTT.

This clonotype was counted ten times or more. The rearrangement joins TRBV28 to TRBJ2-1; tentatively, D is TRBD1 or TRBD2 (5 bases each). Germline V gene data show CDR1 as MDHEN and CDR2 as SYDVKM. The ends were cut back, 9 bases at V and 2 bases at J, with 11 bases in the middle. There are 13 residues in the CDR3. CDR3 in amino acids: CASCRGAYNEQFF. DNA of the CDR3: TGTGCCAGTTGCCGGGGCGCCTACAATGAGCAGTTCTTC.

This clonotype has at least ten counts. The chain links TRBV20-1 to TRBJ2-3; 14 positions agree with TRBD2. The CDR3 totals 16 residues. Germline loops: CDR1 DFQATT, CDR2 SNEGSKA (reference sequence). V shed 7 bases and J 1 base; nucleotides not matched to a gene: 7. CDR3 loop: CSVQPGLAGGTDTQYF. In DNA form, the CDR3 reads TGCAGTGTTCAACCGGGACTAGCGGGGGGCACAGATACGCAGTATTTT.

This clonotype showed up many times. This sequence joins TRBV24-1 and TRBJ2-2; D may correspond to TRBD1 or TRBD2 (5 bases each). CDR3 length equals 17 residues. Germline assignment: CDR1 KGHDR and CDR2 SFDVKD. Trimming took off 6 bases at V and 2 bases at J, with 18 bases between the two ends. CDR3 region: CATSSHWGRGNTGELFF. In DNA, the CDR3 is TGTGCCACCAGTTCTCACTGGGGACGGGGAAACACCGGGGAGCTGTTTTTT.

The chain links TRBV29-1 to TRBJ2-3, with D possibly TRBD1 on 5 matching bases. In germline, CDR1 is SQVTM, CDR2 ANQGSEA. Between the trimmed V and J ends, which lost 6 bases and 3 bases, there was a span of 10 bases. The CDR3 is 12 residues long. This CDR3 is CSVAAGTDTQYF. In DNA form, the CDR3 reads TGCAGCGTAGCCGCAGGGACAGATACGCAGTATTTT.

At least ten counts were recorded for this clonotype. The V gene is TRBV5-1, the J gene TRBJ2-2; 13 nucleotides align to TRBD2. CDR3 length: 15 residues. Trimming removed 7 bases from V and 3 bases from J; junction bases left unmatched: 3. The germline CDR1 and CDR2 sequences are SGHRS and YFSETQ. The CDR3: CASAGTSGDTGELFF. The CDR3 region has the DNA TGCGCCAGCGCCGGGACTAGCGGGGACACCGGGGAGCTGTTTTTT.

As to this clonotype: Since a much larger clone is just one base distant, this may be a read error. The chain links TRBV3-1 to TRBJ2-1; TRBD2 matches at 11 bases. There are 14 residues in the CDR3. Germline lookup yields CDR1 LGHDT and CDR2 YNNKEL (reference sequence). J gave up 11 bases and V 3 bases, and 6 bases lay outside the gene matches. The CDR3 is CASSHLAGGVKQFF. The DNA for the CDR3 is TGTGCCAGCAGCCACTTAGCGGGAGGGGTTAAGCAGTTCTTC.

This chain links TRBV20-1 with TRBJ2-7, with a weak D call TRBD1 (5 bases). The CDR3 extends over 13 amino acids. Germline CDR1 reads DFQATT; CDR2 reads SNEGSKA (reference sequence). V was shortened by 3 bases and J by 2 bases, with 11 bases between the two germline ends. In DNA, the CDR3 is TGCAGTGCTAGGAAACAGGAAACCTACGAGCAGTACTTC. This encodes CSARKQETYEQYF.

This CDR3 is CASSQPGLAGVGRTDTQYF. In nucleotides, the CDR3 is TGCGCCAGCAGCCAACCGGGACTAGCGGGAGTTGGGCGCACAGATACGCAGTATTTT. The chain combines TRBV4-1 with TRBJ2-3; 14 bases agree with TRBD2. Per the germline V gene, CDR1 is MGHRA and CDR2 is YSYEKL. Trimming at V came to 2 bases and at J to 1 base, leaving 8 bases not matched to a gene. This CDR3 has 19 residues.

As to this clonotype: Being one base from a much bigger clone, this may be a read error. V gene TRBV12-3 or TRBV12-4 combines with J gene TRBJ1-1; possibly TRBD1 for D (5 bases). With 0 bases removed from V and 5 bases from J, the gap between germline ends came to 10 bases. The CDR3 extends over 14 amino acids. The CDR3 DNA sequence: TGTGCCAGCAGTTTAGCACAGGCTTGGACTGAAGCTTTCTTT. Translated: CASSLAQAWTEAFF.

This clonotype was counted many times. The chain couples TRBV5-1 to TRBJ2-5, with D hard to call. Germline V gene data show CDR1 as SGHRS and CDR2 as YFSETQ. V was pared by 4 bases and J by 3 bases, with 10 bases between. The length of the CDR3 is 13 residues. The CDR3 region has the DNA TGCGCCAGCAGCGTGACGACCGAAGAGACCCAGTACTTC. It specifies CASSVTTEETQYF.

In its sample, this clonotype was seen many times. The CDR3 region is CASRDRVYGYTF. DNA of the CDR3: TGTGCCAGCCGGGACAGGGTCTATGGCTACACCTTC. This sequence joins TRBV2 and TRBJ1-2, with 9 bases that match TRBD1. This CDR3 is built from 12 residues. V lost 8 bases to trimming and J lost 4 bases; unmatched junction nucleotides: 2. Germline loops: CDR1 SNHLY, CDR2 FYNNEI.

The chain uses TRBV4-3 and TRBJ1-2, with D unresolved. V dropped 1 base and J dropped 5 bases, with 11 bases sitting between them. The length of the CDR3 is 14 residues. Germline CDR1 LGHNA, CDR2 YSLEER. CDR3 sequence: CASSQGPCLYGYTF. The CDR3 coding sequence is TGCGCCAGCAGCCAAGGACCCTGCTTATATGGCTACACCTTC.

This clonotype was counted ten times or more. The rearrangement links TRBV5-1 to TRBJ2-5; D perhaps matches TRBD2 (6 bases). Trimming left V 1 base short and J 5 bases short, with 12 bases between. Germline loops: CDR1 SGHRS, CDR2 YFSETQ. This CDR3 is built from 14 residues. CDR3 nucleotide sequence: TGCGCCAGCAGCTTGAATTCCGGGAGTGAGACCCAGTACTTC. It encodes CASSLNSGSETQYF.

In its sample, this clonotype was seen many times. J is TRBJ2-5 and V is TRBV2, with 11 bases fitting TRBD2. The CDR3 loop spans 17 amino acids. The J segment lost 5 bases and the V segment lost 9 bases, leaving 17 bases of the junction unmatched. CDR1 and CDR2 from the germline V gene are SNHLY and FYNNEI. CDR3 sequence: CASQPPLLLAGVETQYF. In DNA form, the CDR3 reads TGTGCCAGTCAACCCCCACTACTACTAGCGGGGGTGGAGACCCAGTACTTC.